What follows are 16 T cell receptor beta chains derived from one specimen sequenced in a study of T cell responses to AZD1222 COVID-19 vaccine. Libraries were prepared by immunoSEQ multiplex PCR; TCRdb keeps only in-frame clonotypes and omits some of them. The sample yields about 120,000 clones, roughly 87% seen once. The specimen was peripheral blood, collected 28 days after the second AZD1222 dose. These receptors all come from an adult who received the AZD1222 COVID-19 vaccine.

This chain links TRBV7-2 with TRBJ2-7; D is possibly TRBD1 (6 bases). The CDR3 has 14 amino acids. The germline V and J ends were trimmed by 1 base and 3 bases, with 10 bases remaining between them. The germline gives CDR1 SGHTA, CDR2 FQGNSA. This CDR3 reads CASSLGPGVYEQYF. DNA of the CDR3: TGTGCCAGCAGCTTAGGTCCAGGGGTCTACGAGCAGTACTTC. Together with reference TRBV7-2 and TRBJ2-7, the CDR3 gives the full variable domain: GAGVSQSPSNKVTEKGKDVELRCDPISGHTALYWYRQSLGQGLEFLIYFQGNSAPDKSGLPSDRFSAERTGGSVSTLTIQRTQQEDSAVYLCASSLGPGVYEQYFGPGTRLTVT.

This chain joins TRBV18 and TRBJ2-3; D remains ambiguous. Germline-derived CDR1 and CDR2 are KGHSH and LQKENI. V dropped 1 base and J dropped 0 bases, with 14 bases sitting between them. The CDR3 sequence is 17 residues long. CDR3 nucleotide sequence: TGTGCCAGCTCACCACAACCTATGACTTCTAGCACAGATACGCAGTATTTT. It encodes CASSPQPMTSSTDTQYF.

The chain has TRBV19 and TRBJ1-5; the match to TRBD1 covers 8 bases. Germline V gene sequence: CDR1 LNHDA, CDR2 SQIVND (reference sequence). The CDR3 runs to 16 residues. V trimming: 4 bases; J trimming: 1 base; junction bases outside the gene matches: 6. CDR3 bases: TGTGCCAGTAGTACAGACAGGGGAGGGAGCAATCAGCCCCAGCATTTT. This codes for CASSTDRGGSNQPQHF.

The chain has TRBV3-1 (or the pseudogene TRBV3-2) and TRBJ1-2; D possibly corresponds to TRBD1 (5 bases). The CDR3 consists of 16 residues. Deletions cut 4 bases from V and 2 bases from J, with 17 bases between. From germline, CDR1 is LGHDT and CDR2 YNNKEL (reference sequence). As DNA, the CDR3 is TGTGCCAGCAGCCGCCCTGGGACGGGCCTAAACTATGGCTACACCTTC. The encoded protein is CASSRPGTGLNYGYTF.

The chain combines TRBV24-1 with TRBJ2-3; D is unclear. CDR1 KGHDR and CDR2 SFDVKD come from the germline V gene. V lost 4 bases, J lost 5 bases, and 9 bases lay in between. The CDR3 extends over 13 amino acids. CDR3 sequence reads: CATSDHTGDTQYF. Here the CDR3 DNA reads TGTGCCACCAGTGACCACACCGGAGATACGCAGTATTTT.

This chain joins TRBV3-1 (or the pseudogene TRBV3-2) and TRBJ1-1; possibly TRBD1 for D (5 bases). V lost 0 bases and J lost 3, with 8 bases in between. CDR3 length: 14 amino acids. Germline V gene data show CDR1 as LGHDT and CDR2 as YNNKEL (reference sequence). The CDR3 sequence: CASSQDWGDTEAFF. DNA of the CDR3: TGTGCCAGCAGCCAAGATTGGGGGGACACTGAAGCTTTCTTT.

J is TRBJ1-2 and V is TRBV3-1 (or the pseudogene TRBV3-2); the D gene is possibly TRBD1 (5 bases). The CDR3 loop spans 14 amino acids. V was shortened by 2 bases and J by 8 bases, with 15 bases between the two germline ends. The germline CDR1 and CDR2 sequences are LGHDT and YNNKEL (reference sequence). CDR3 sequence: CASSQPGPDNGYTF. For the CDR3, the DNA is TGTGCCAGCAGCCAACCGGGGCCCGACAACGGCTACACCTTC.

This chain uses TRBV6-5 with TRBJ1-6, with D unresolved. This CDR3 contains 14 residues. V was trimmed by 7 bases and J by 4 bases, leaving 11 bases between them. CDR1 and CDR2 (germline): MNHEY, SVGAGI. The CDR3 protein is CASTRAEYNSPLHF. Written as DNA, the CDR3 is TGTGCCAGCACGCGGGCGGAGTATAATTCACCCCTCCACTTT.

This sequence joins TRBV9 and TRBJ2-5; 7 nucleotides line up with TRBD1. Germline CDR1 and CDR2: SGDLS and YYNGEE. The V and J ends lost 0 bases and 2 bases, in that order; junction bases with no gene match: 1. This CDR3 spans 14 amino acids. CDR3 sequence: CASSVGQGQETQYF. As DNA, the CDR3 is TGTGCCAGCAGCGTAGGACAGGGACAAGAGACCCAGTACTTC. Based on the CDR3 plus reference TRBV9 and TRBJ2-5, the full variable domain is DSGVTQTPKHLITATGQRVTLRCSPRSGDLSVYWYQQSLDQGLQFLIQYYNGEERAKGNILERFSAQQFPDLHSELNLSSLELGDSALYFCASSVGQGQETQYFGPGTRLLVL.

CDR3 region: CASSRVTTNEQFF. Written as DNA, the CDR3 is TGTGCCAGCAGCCGGGTCACCACCAATGAGCAGTTCTTC. The gene calls are TRBV11-3 and TRBJ2-1; D ambiguous. V shed 5 bases and J shed 6 bases, with 11 bases lying between them. Per the germline V gene, CDR1 is SGHNT and CDR2 is YENEEA. The CDR3 consists of 13 residues.

V and J are TRBV5-4 and TRBJ1-2; the D gene is possibly TRBD1 (5 bases). The V end lost 4 bases, the J end lost 8 bases, and 18 bases lay between the germline ends. From germline, CDR1 is SGHNT and CDR2 YYREEE (reference sequence). The CDR3 consists of 14 residues. The CDR3 is CASSPVGDRRGYTF. Here the CDR3 DNA reads TGTGCCAGCAGCCCCGTGGGAGACAGAAGAGGCTACACCTTC.

Turning to this clone: A read error may produce the germline difference seen at one junction end. V and J are TRBV20-1 and TRBJ2-7; D not resolved. Germline-derived CDR1 and CDR2 are DFQATT and SNEGSKA (reference sequence). The CDR3 spans 11 residues. CDR3 region: CSAGDLGEQYF. CDR3 nucleotide sequence: TGCAGTGCTGGAGATCTGGGAGAGCAGTACTTC.

The chain is built from TRBV19 and TRBJ1-2; D gene uncertain. Between the trimmed V and J ends, which lost 3 bases and 4 bases, there was a span of 9 bases. Per the germline V gene, CDR1 is LNHDA and CDR2 is SQIVND (reference sequence). There are 13 residues in the CDR3. This CDR3 reads CASSIFSTYGYTF. CDR3 in DNA: TGTGCCAGTAGTATTTTTTCGACCTATGGCTACACCTTC.

V is TRBV7-2 and J is TRBJ1-2; 9 nucleotides align to TRBD1. Looked up from germline, CDR1 is SGHTA and CDR2 is FQGNSA. Trimming took 1 base from V and 13 from J; bases not matched to a gene: 7. This CDR3 contains 13 residues. The CDR3 nucleotides read TGTGCCAGCAGCTTAGGGACAGGGGAGTTGTCCACCTTC. Residues: CASSLGTGELSTF.

This chain connects TRBV5-1 to TRBJ1-2; TRBD1 agrees at 10 bases. Germline values: CDR1 SGHRS, CDR2 YFSETQ. The CDR3 sequence is 16 residues long. Trimming cost V 0 bases and J 4 bases; bases outside gene matches: 6. CDR3 bases: TGCGCCAGCAGCTTGGCCGGGACAGGGGAGTTCTATGGCTACACCTTC. It codes for CASSLAGTGEFYGYTF.

The rearrangement links TRBV6-5 to TRBJ2-5; 8 nucleotides agree with TRBD2. Looked up from germline, CDR1 is MNHEY and CDR2 is SVGAGI. The CDR3 runs 14 residues. The J segment lost 5 bases and the V segment lost 6 bases, leaving 8 bases of the junction unmatched. The CDR3 DNA is TGTGCCAGCAGGTCCGGGACTAGACGGGAGACCCAGTACTTC. Its protein product is CASRSGTRRETQYF.